The 21 T cell receptor beta chains below were found in one sample sequenced in a study of T cell repertoires in cytomegalovirus infection. TCRdb redid the calling of the reads with MiXCR, one entry per CDR3 protein. The profile shows 630,000 or so distinct CDR3 sequences, approximately 25% of them singletons. The sample was CD8+ T cells from PBMCs. The receptors derive from a human donor in good health (CMV status not recorded). Some clones in this sample may be carry-over from other donors' samples.

In this sample, this clonotype turned up a few times. The rearrangement uses TRBV2 and TRBJ2-7; 8 nucleotides line up with TRBD1. The CDR3 spans 12 residues. Germline CDR1 SNHLY, CDR2 FYNNEI. V was pared by 6 bases and J by 6 bases, with 4 bases of the junction left unmatched. For the CDR3, the DNA is TGTGCCAGCAGGGGAACAGGGGGCGAGCAGTACGTC. Its protein is CASRGTGGEQYV.

This clonotype came up once. This sequence may be a read error, since a much larger clone differs from it by one base. This CDR3 is CSATGGIYEQYV. In DNA form, the CDR3 reads TGCAGTGCCACAGGGGGAATCTACGAGCAGTACGTC. V gene TRBV20-1 combines with J gene TRBJ2-7, with TRBD1 matching over 8 bases. This CDR3 is 12 amino acids long. The trim removed 6 bases at V and 3 bases at J, leaving 4 bases unmatched. From germline, CDR1 is DFQATT and CDR2 SNEGSKA (reference sequence).

The sample holds many counts of this clonotype. This chain joins TRBV7-9 and TRBJ1-1, with TRBD1 matching over 10 bases. Unmatched junction bases numbered 5, after V lost 5 bases and J lost 5 bases. Germline CDR1 reads SEHNR; CDR2 reads FQNEAQ (reference sequence). CDR3 length: 14 residues. The CDR3: CASSRQGAGTEAFF. CDR3 nucleotides: TGTGCCAGCAGCCGACAGGGGGCAGGGACTGAAGCTTTCTTT. The full variable domain, completed using reference TRBV7-9 and TRBJ1-1, is DTGVSQNPRHKITKRGQNVTFRCDPISEHNRLYWYRQTLGQGPEFLTYFQNEAQLEKSRLLSDRFSAERPKGSFSTLEIQRTEQGDSAMYLCASSRQGAGTEAFFGQGTRLTVV.

The count of this clonotype is one. The J gene is TRBJ2-5, the V gene TRBV5-6, with no clear D. The germline gives CDR1 SGHDT, CDR2 YYEEEE. The CDR3 has 14 residues. The V gene lost 0 bases and the J gene lost 1 base, with 7 bases spanning the gap. CDR3 region: CASSLEVFQETQYF. As DNA, the CDR3 is TGTGCCAGCAGCTTGGAGGTATTCCAAGAGACCCAGTACTTC. Looking up the rest from reference TRBV5-6 and TRBJ2-5 gives the full variable domain: DAGVTQSPTHLIKTRGQQVTLRCSPKSGHDTVSWYQQALGQGPQFIFQYYEEEERQRGNFPDRFSGHQFPNYSSELNVNALLLGDSALYLCASSLEVFQETQYFGPGTRLLVL.

This clonotype has only a few counts. The V call is TRBV14, the J call TRBJ1-6; maybe TRBD1 (6 bases). Looked up from germline, CDR1 is SGHDN and CDR2 is FVKESK. Trimming took 2 bases from V and 9 from J, leaving 11 bases between them. The CDR3 sequence is 14 residues long. For the CDR3, the DNA is TGTGCCAGCAGCCAAATGGGGGCCGGTTCACCCCTCCACTTT. Protein: CASSQMGAGSPLHF.

This chain connects TRBV4-1 to TRBJ2-2, with 8 bases lining up with TRBD2. Germline V gene data show CDR1 as MGHRA and CDR2 as YSYEKL. Unmatched junction bases numbered 7, after V lost 3 bases and J lost 1 base. The CDR3 is 17 residues long. Here the CDR3 reads CASSHPSGGLNTGELFF. The CDR3 DNA follows: TGCGCCAGCAGCCACCCCAGCGGGGGCTTGAACACCGGGGAGCTGTTTTTT.

The J gene is TRBJ2-7, the V gene TRBV7-8; possible D gene TRBD1, 6 bases. Germline CDR1 is SGHVS and CDR2 is FQNEAQ. V was clipped by 4 bases and J by 0 bases, with 13 bases between them. The length of the CDR3 is 15 residues. CDR3 in amino acids: CASSWRQGTSYEQYF. The CDR3 DNA reads as TGTGCCAGCAGCTGGAGGCAGGGGACCTCCTACGAGCAGTACTTC.

This clonotype was counted only a few times. The rearrangement links TRBV2 to TRBJ2-4; D may be TRBD1 (6 bases). This CDR3 is built from 15 residues. The V end lost 6 bases, the J end lost 1 base, and 13 bases lay between the germline ends. Germline CDR1 is SNHLY and CDR2 is FYNNEI. The CDR3 loop reads CASRATGSAKNIQYF. CDR3 nucleotide sequence: TGTGCCAGCAGGGCTACAGGGTCGGCCAAAAACATTCAGTACTTC.

Ten or more counts support this clonotype. The V and J genes are TRBV12-3 or TRBV12-4 and TRBJ2-7, with a weak D call TRBD1 (6 bases). The CDR3 totals 12 residues. V was trimmed by 3 bases and J by 6 bases, leaving 9 bases between them. Written as DNA, the CDR3 is TGTGCCAGCAGTTTTGGGGGCGGCGAGCAGTACGTC. Residues: CASSFGGGEQYV.

This clonotype was found a few times. This rearrangement joins TRBV19 to TRBJ2-1, with 9 bases fitting TRBD2. In germline, CDR1 is LNHDA, CDR2 SQIVND (reference sequence). With 8 bases clipped from V and 4 bases from J, the junction kept 9 bases outside the gene matches. The CDR3 runs to 15 residues. CDR3 sequence reads: CASEDSGGSYNEQFF. The CDR3 coding sequence is TGTGCCAGTGAAGATAGCGGGGGTTCTTACAATGAGCAGTTCTTC.

This clonotype has more than one count but fewer than ten. The chain uses TRBV6-2 or TRBV6-3 and TRBJ2-5; 7 nucleotides line up with TRBD2. J was trimmed by 1 base and V by 2 bases; bases with no gene match: 7. Germline V gene sequence: CDR1 MNHEY, CDR2 SVGEGT. The CDR3 spans 16 residues. The CDR3 sequence: CASSYGAGDTQETQYF. The CDR3 bases are TGTGCCAGCAGTTACGGCGCGGGGGATACCCAAGAGACCCAGTACTTC.

Ten or more counts support this clonotype. The CDR3 loop is CASSSGQGAQETQYF. CDR3 nucleotide sequence: TGTGCCAGCAGTTCCGGCCAGGGGGCCCAAGAGACCCAGTACTTC. The chain recombines TRBV28 with TRBJ2-5; 8 bases line up with TRBD1. CDR1 and CDR2 from the germline V gene are MDHEN and SYDVKM. V was clipped by 4 bases and J by 1 base; unmatched bases: 5. The CDR3 consists of 15 residues.

This clonotype was detected ten times or more. The chain joins TRBV7-6 to TRBJ2-7; D gene ambiguous. Trimming shortened V by 4 bases and J by 7 bases, and 17 bases separated the two germline ends. The CDR3 has 14 amino acids. CDR1 is SGHVS, CDR2 FNYEAQ, per germline. CDR3 DNA sequence: TGTGCCAGCAGCTCCAGTATACATGGTGGGGAGCAGTACTTC. Translation: CASSSSIHGGEQYF.

The chain has TRBV7-9 and TRBJ1-1; D gene uncertain. The CDR3 has 14 residues. CDR1 and CDR2 from the germline V gene are SEHNR and FQNEAQ (reference sequence). The V end lost 0 bases, the J end lost 6 bases, and 11 bases lay between the germline ends. CDR3 DNA sequence: TGTGCCAGCAGCTTAGCGAGGGTAAAAGCTGAAGCTTTCTTT. Protein product: CASSLARVKAEAFF.

The table lists this clonotype with many counts. CDR3 loop: CASRNNSGPRYPSNQPQHF. DNA for the CDR3: TGTGCCAGCAGAAATAATTCAGGGCCTCGCTACCCTAGCAATCAGCCCCAGCATTTT. The chain joins TRBV28 to TRBJ1-5; a possible D gene is TRBD1 (5 bases). Per germline, CDR1 MDHEN and CDR2 SYDVKM. CDR3 length: 19 residues. The V and J ends lost 6 bases and 0 bases respectively, with 24 bases between them.

The sample holds many counts of this clonotype. The CDR3: CASSPPTGRNYGYTF. As DNA, the CDR3 is TGTGCCAGCAGCCCCCCGACAGGGAGAAACTATGGCTACACCTTC. This chain connects TRBV7-9 to TRBJ1-2; 7 bases line up with TRBD1. After removal of 5 bases from V and 2 bases from J, the junction contained 8 bases not matched to a gene. There are 15 residues in the CDR3. Germline values: CDR1 SEHNR, CDR2 FQNEAQ (reference sequence).

This clonotype has at least ten counts. The V gene is TRBV7-8, the J gene TRBJ2-1; 9 positions match TRBD2. With 1 base clipped from V and 1 base from J, the junction kept 11 bases outside the gene matches. CDR3 size: 19 residues. In germline, CDR1 is SGHVS, CDR2 FQNEAQ. The CDR3 DNA is TGTGCCAGCAGCTTAGTTGGTAGCGGGGGCCCTAATTCCTACAATGAGCAGTTCTTC. Protein product: CASSLVGSGGPNSYNEQFF.

V usage is TRBV5-1 and J usage is TRBJ2-6; tentative D call: TRBD1 (6 bases). CDR1 SGHRS and CDR2 YFSETQ come from the germline V gene. Trimming pared 0 bases from V and 0 bases from J, leaving 13 bases between. The CDR3 contains 18 residues. CDR3 residues: CASSLVTGSDSGANVLTF. The DNA for the CDR3 is TGCGCCAGCAGCTTGGTGACAGGCTCCGACTCTGGGGCCAACGTCCTGACTTTC.

This rearrangement joins TRBV7-9 to TRBJ1-2; no clear D gene. Between the trimmed V and J ends, which lost 1 base and 6 bases, there was a span of 9 bases. Germline-derived CDR1 and CDR2 are SEHNR and FQNEAQ (reference sequence). The CDR3 is 13 amino acids. The CDR3 here is CASSLDLLDGYTF. CDR3 DNA: TGTGCCAGCAGCTTAGACCTCCTTGATGGCTACACCTTC.

This clonotype was detected only a few times. V is TRBV14 and J is TRBJ2-7; the match to TRBD2 covers 15 bases. Trimming at V came to 1 base and at J to 7 bases, leaving 5 bases not matched to a gene. This CDR3 is 16 amino acids long. CDR1 and CDR2 (germline): SGHDN, FVKESK. The CDR3: CASSQVGTSGGTEQYF. DNA for the CDR3: TGTGCCAGCAGCCAAGTCGGGACTAGCGGGGGGACAGAGCAGTACTTC.

This clonotype occurred many times. The rearrangement joins TRBV7-2 to TRBJ2-7; the D gene is possibly TRBD1 (6 bases). V was cut by 2 bases and J by 0 bases, with 11 bases left in between. The CDR3 contains 15 residues. In germline, CDR1 is SGHTA, CDR2 FQGNSA. The CDR3 DNA follows: TGTGCCAGCAGCTTAACCACAGGGTTCTCCTACGAGCAGTACGTC. This gives the protein CASSLTTGFSYEQYV.